One and the same sample provided the 8 T cell receptor beta chains below, sequenced in a study of beta chain features in type 1 diabetes. Sequencing targeted expressed TCRB transcripts, as all isolated RNA had been reverse transcribed. Method: immunoSEQ multiplex PCR; TCRdb's copy keeps in-frame clones and lacks some. The table has 130,000 to 150,000 clones, 10% seen once; the top ten hold approximately 1.3%. The specimen was naive CD4+ T cells from blood. Every receptor here comes from a man aged 18-30 years in good health.

The chain carries TRBV4-1 and TRBJ2-5, with TRBD2 matching 9 bases. From germline, CDR1 is MGHRA and CDR2 YSYEKL. The junction had 0 bases not matched to a gene; V was cut back by 0 bases and J by 1 base. The CDR3 is made up of 15 amino acids. The CDR3 reads CASSQERGGQETQYF. The CDR3 coding sequence is TGCGCCAGCAGCCAAGAGCGGGGGGGCCAAGAGACCCAGTACTTC.

There are many counts of this clone. This chain joins TRBV4-1 and TRBJ2-5; 8 bases match TRBD1. With 1 base clipped from V and 2 bases from J, the junction kept 3 bases outside the gene matches. The germline V gene has CDR1 MGHRA and CDR2 YSYEKL. The CDR3 consists of 15 residues. The CDR3 region has the DNA TGCGCCAGCAGCCAAGGACAGGGGATACAAGAGACCCAGTACTTC. Translated, it gives CASSQGQGIQETQYF.

This sequence joins TRBV11-2 and TRBJ2-5, with 7 nucleotides matching TRBD2. Germline-derived CDR1 and CDR2 are SGHAT and FQNNGV. V was pared by 1 base and J by 7 bases, with 9 bases of the junction left unmatched. The CDR3 totals 15 residues. The CDR3 loop is CASSLGAGVDRTQYF. In DNA, the CDR3 is TGTGCCAGCAGCTTAGGGGCGGGGGTCGATCGGACCCAGTACTTC.

The chain links TRBV5-1 to TRBJ1-2; 8 bases are a match to TRBD1. This CDR3 is built from 14 residues. The trim removed 0 bases at V and 7 bases at J, leaving 5 bases unmatched. The V gene's germline CDR1 is SGHRS and CDR2 YFSETQ. The CDR3 loop reads CASSLGTGGSGYTF. The CDR3 DNA follows: TGCGCCAGCAGCTTGGGAACAGGGGGTAGTGGCTACACCTTC.

Only a few counts were recorded for this clone. The chain couples TRBV9 to TRBJ2-5; possibly TRBD1 for D (5 bases). Germline V CDR1 and CDR2: SGDLS, YYNGEE. The V end was cut by 0 bases, the J end by 2 bases, with 8 bases between. CDR3 size: 14 residues. The CDR3 bases are TGTGCCAGCAGCGTAGAGGGGATACAAGAGACCCAGTACTTC. Residues: CASSVEGIQETQYF. Combining the CDR3 with reference TRBV9 and TRBJ2-5 gives the whole variable domain DSGVTQTPKHLITATGQRVTLRCSPRSGDLSVYWYQQSLDQGLQFLIQYYNGEERAKGNILERFSAQQFPDLHSELNLSSLELGDSALYFCASSVEGIQETQYFGPGTRLLVL.

In its sample, this clone was seen a few times. The V gene is TRBV6-5, the J gene TRBJ2-1, with 7 nucleotides matching TRBD1. The CDR3 runs 13 residues. CDR1 and CDR2 from the germline V gene are MNHEY and SVGAGI. The V segment lost 6 bases and the J segment 4 bases; nucleotides outside the gene matches: 3. The CDR3 loop is CASSGDSYNEQFF. The CDR3 nucleotides read TGTGCCAGCAGCGGGGACAGTTACAATGAGCAGTTCTTC.

The CDR3 spells CAWRGRRVYYEQYF. CDR3 nucleotide sequence: TGTGCCTGGAGAGGGAGGAGGGTTTATTACGAGCAGTACTTC. The rearrangement joins TRBV30 to TRBJ2-7; perhaps TRBD2 as D (6 bases). The germline CDR1 and CDR2 sequences are GTSNPN and SVGIG (reference sequence). The CDR3 is 14 amino acids. V was trimmed by 3 bases and J by 4 bases, leaving 16 bases between them.

This rearrangement joins TRBV5-8 to TRBJ2-1; D gene unclear. Germline V gives CDR1 SGHTS, CDR2 YDEGEE. V dropped 2 bases and J dropped 10 bases, with 7 bases sitting between them. The CDR3 runs to 11 residues. The CDR3 nucleotides read TGTGCCAGCAGCTTTTCTAGAGAGCAGTTCTTC. Its protein is CASSFSREQFF.